This T cell receptor (beta chain) was retrieved from a study of T cell clones after liver transplantation. Study at large: TCRbeta sequencing after a pre-transplant mixed lymphocyte reaction identified graft-donor-reactive clones, later tracked in post-transplant blood. Regarding the study as a whole: Compared with third party-reactive sequences, donor-reactive ones declined more, independent of withdrawal success.

The CDR3 length is 14 residues. The V gene lost 4 bases and the J gene lost 6 bases, with 16 bases spanning the gap. Germline CDR1 is SGHRS and CDR2 is YFSETQ. Data came from immunoSEQ multiplex PCR; TCRdb stores just in-frame clones and leaves some out. This table holds tens of thousands of clones, over 70% found once. Points on this clone: Its cognate antigen is unknown.

Sorting of unstimulated PBMCs yielded separate CD3+CD4+ and CD3+CD8+ fractions. The source is a human patient who received a liver transplant. Some of the T cells may derive from the graft donor. The rearrangement links TRBV5-1 to TRBJ1-2; D may be TRBD1 (5 bases). The source material was CD4+ T cells from blood, sampled 12 months after liver transplant. CDR3 sequence reads: CASSTTGTAHGYTF. DNA for the CDR3: TGCGCCAGCAGCACAACCGGGACGGCCCATGGCTACACCTTC.